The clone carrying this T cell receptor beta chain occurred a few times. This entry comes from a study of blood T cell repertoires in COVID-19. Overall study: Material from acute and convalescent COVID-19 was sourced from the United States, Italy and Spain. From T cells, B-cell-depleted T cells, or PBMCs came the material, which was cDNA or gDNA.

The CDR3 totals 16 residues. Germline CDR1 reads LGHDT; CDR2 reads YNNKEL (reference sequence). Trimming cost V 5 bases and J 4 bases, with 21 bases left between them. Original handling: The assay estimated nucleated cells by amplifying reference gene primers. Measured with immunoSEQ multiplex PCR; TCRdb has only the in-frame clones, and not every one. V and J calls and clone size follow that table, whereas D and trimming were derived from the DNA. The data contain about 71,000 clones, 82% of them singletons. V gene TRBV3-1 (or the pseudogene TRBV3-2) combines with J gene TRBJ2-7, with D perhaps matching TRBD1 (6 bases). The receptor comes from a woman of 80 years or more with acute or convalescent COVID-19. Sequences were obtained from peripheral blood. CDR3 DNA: TGTGCCAGCAGCGATCTACAGGGTTCTTCGTGGTACGAGCAGTACTTC. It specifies CASSDLQGSSWYEQYF.